These T cell receptor beta chains were read from a single sample in a study of blood T cell repertoires in COVID-19. Repertoires were generated with immunoSEQ multiplex PCR, while TCRdb's copy carries only in-frame clones and drops some. The sample lists some 240,000 clones, less than 90% seen once, with more than 1.5% in the top ten. Sequenced input: peripheral blood. The receptors originated from a woman between 40 and 50 years old who had recovered from COVID-19. Both conserved end residues are part of each CDR3. The D gene is left open where the match is weak. Expanded clones are given a class, and other clones once, few, many or no size at all.

>NA|TRBJ2-1|NA|TRBV29-1
TGCAGCGTTGAAGACAGGGGTGATGAGCAGTTCTTC
CSVEDRGDEQFF
>NA|TRBJ2-5|TRBD2|TRBV5-1
TGCGCCAGCAGCTTTTCTAGCGGGGGACCGCAAGAGACCCAGTACTTC
CASSFSSGGPQETQYF
>NA|TRBJ2-7|TRBD1|TRBV5-6
TGTGCCAGCAGCTTGGACAGGGGGACCTACGAGCAGTACTTC
CASSLDRGTYEQYF
>NA|TRBJ2-6|TRBD1|TRBV5-1
TGCGCCAGCAGCTTCGGGACAGGAGTCTCTGGGGCCAACGTCCTGACTTTC
CASSFGTGVSGANVLTF
>NA|TRBJ2-7|NA|TRBV5-5
TGTGCCAGCAGGTATGGGGGGTCAGCCCTCTCCTACGAGCAGTACTTC
CASRYGGSALSYEQYF
>once|TRBJ1-3|NA|TRBV10-3
TGTGCCATCGGACTCCGGGACACTGGAAACACCATATATTTT
CAIGLRDTGNTIYF
>once|TRBJ2-3|TRBD2|TRBV19
TGTGCCAGTAGTACCTTCGTAGCGGGGGGGCCAGATACGCAGTATTTT
CASSTFVAGGPDTQYF
>NA|TRBJ2-7|NA|TRBV6-1
TGTGCCAGCAGTGAGGGGCAGCACTACGAGCAGTACTTC
CASSEGQHYEQYF
>NA|TRBJ2-7|NA|TRBV5-6
TGTGCCAGCAGCTTACCGGGGAACGAGCAGTACTTC
CASSLPGNEQYF
>NA|TRBJ1-2|NA|TRBV5-4
TGTGCCAGCAGCTTGGTAGGGGAAGGCTACACCTTC
CASSLVGEGYTF
>NA|TRBJ1-1|TRBD1|TRBV29-1
TGCAGCGTAGGGACAGGGGTGAACACTGAAGCTTTCTTT
CSVGTGVNTEAFF
>once|TRBJ2-1|TRBD1|TRBV6-5
TGTGCCAGCAGTCACCGGGACAGGGGGCAAAATGAGCAGTTCTTC
CASSHRDRGQNEQFF
>many|TRBJ2-3|NA|TRBV2
TGTGCCAGCCTGAGACAGGCGGATACGCAGTATTTT
CASLRQADTQYF
>NA|TRBJ1-1|NA|TRBV19
TGTGCCAGTAGTATCAAGGCGGGGACTGAAGCTTTCTTT
CASSIKAGTEAFF
>NA|TRBJ2-2|NA|TRBV18
TGTGCCAGCTCAGCGAGTTCCCGCACCGGGGAGCTGTTTTTT
CASSASSRTGELFF
>NA|TRBJ2-2|TRBD1|TRBV24-1
TGTGCCACCAGTGATTCCAGTGGGGCAGGGGGCACCGGGGAGCTGTTTTTT
CATSDSSGAGGTGELFF
>NA|TRBJ1-5|NA|TRBV19
TGTGCCAGTAGTATAGACGCACAGCCGAATCAGCCCCAGCATTTT
CASSIDAQPNQPQHF
>NA|TRBJ1-1|NA|TRBV28
TGTGCCAGCAGTTTAACCTACCGGGTTACTGAAGCTTTCTTT
CASSLTYRVTEAFF
>few|TRBJ1-1|NA|TRBV6-4
TGTGCCAGCAGTGATGGCGGGAACACTGAAGCTTTCTTT
CASSDGGNTEAFF
>NA|TRBJ1-1|TRBD1|TRBV3-1/TRBV3-2
TGTGCCAGCCGCAGACAGGGGATGAACACTGAAGCTTTCTTT
CASRRQGMNTEAFF
>NA|TRBJ2-3|TRBD1|TRBV2
TGTGCCAGCAGTAGTGACAGGGCAAATACGCAGTATTTT
CASSSDRANTQYF
>NA|TRBJ2-7|NA|TRBV28
TGTGCCAGCAGTTTGGGCGATTCCTACGAGCAGTACTTC
CASSLGDSYEQYF
>NA|TRBJ2-2|TRBD2|TRBV7-3
TGTGCCAGCAGCTTATTCCCCTTTAGCGGGGCTCACACCGGGGAGCTGTTTTTT
CASSLFPFSGAHTGELFF
>NA|TRBJ2-7|TRBD1|TRBV28
TGTGCCAGCAGTTCCCTCGGGACAGGTTCCTACGAGCAGTACTTC
CASSSLGTGSYEQYF
>NA|TRBJ1-2|NA|TRBV27
TGTGCCAGCAGTCCGGGACTGTTCTATGGCTACACCTTC
CASSPGLFYGYTF
>NA|TRBJ1-5|TRBD1|TRBV11-2
TGTGCCAGCAGCTCGTTTGAGGGGGCAGGGCAGCCCCAGCATTTT
CASSSFEGAGQPQHF
>NA|TRBJ1-5|TRBD1|TRBV6-5
TGTGCCAGCAGCGGACAGGATAGCAATCAGCCCCAGCATTTT
CASSGQDSNQPQHF
>NA|TRBJ2-2|TRBD2|TRBV28
TGTGCCAGCCCTAGCGGGGGTCCAGGCGGGGAGCTGTTTTTT
CASPSGGPGGELFF
>few|TRBJ2-7|NA|TRBV6-6
TGTGCCACCTCTCTTGGCGCCTCGGGGTACGAGCAGTACTTC
CATSLGASGYEQYF
>NA|TRBJ2-5|NA|TRBV29-1
TGCAGCGTTGTGTCTAGCAGGGAGACCCAGTACTTC
CSVVSSRETQYF
>once|TRBJ2-1|NA|TRBV9
TGTGCCAGCAGCGTAGCGACAGACAGCTGGGTGGGCAATGAGCAGTTCTTC
CASSVATDSWVGNEQFF
>NA|TRBJ2-1|TRBD1|TRBV2
TGTGCCAGCAGTGTGACAGGGAGCTCCTACAATGAGCAGTTCTTC
CASSVTGSSYNEQFF
>NA|TRBJ1-5|NA|TRBV6-5
TGTGCCAGCAGCCCGACAGAAAATCAGCCCCAGCATTTT
CASSPTENQPQHF
>NA|TRBJ1-2|TRBD1|TRBV5-1
TGCGCCAGCAGCCTAGGGACAGGGCGAACTGGCTACACCTTC
CASSLGTGRTGYTF
>NA|TRBJ2-2|NA|TRBV9
TGTGCCAGCAGCGCCAGGGTTGACACCGGGGAGCTGTTTTTT
CASSARVDTGELFF
>NA|TRBJ2-7|TRBD2|TRBV5-1
TGCGCCAGCAGCCCGCGCGGGGGGGGTTACGAGCAGTACTTC
CASSPRGGGYEQYF
>NA|TRBJ2-5|TRBD1|TRBV6-2/TRBV6-3
TGTGCCAGCAGTGGACCCGGGACAGTCGGTGGAGAGACCCAGTACTTC
CASSGPGTVGGETQYF
>NA|TRBJ2-3|TRBD2|TRBV6-1
TGTGCCAGCAGTGGACTAGCGGGGGGTCCCCGCACAGATACGCAGTATTTT
CASSGLAGGPRTDTQYF
>NA|TRBJ2-5|NA|TRBV11-2
TGTGCCAGCAGCTTAACAGAAACTCAAGAGACCCAGTACTTC
CASSLTETQETQYF
>NA|TRBJ2-2|NA|TRBV28
TGTGCCAGCAGTTTATGGTTCGACACCGGGGAGCTGTTTTTT
CASSLWFDTGELFF
>NA|TRBJ1-4|TRBD1|TRBV4-1
TGCGCCAGCAGCCAATTCTTCGACAGGGCCGGGCTGACTAATGAAAAACTGTTTTTT
CASSQFFDRAGLTNEKLFF
>NA|TRBJ1-5|NA|TRBV1
TGCACCAGCAGCCGTATTGACAGGGGTCGCAATCAGCCCCAGCATTTT
CTSSRIDRGRNQPQHF
>NA|TRBJ2-7|NA|TRBV12-3/TRBV12-4
TGTGCCAGCAGCGACAGAACCTACGAGCAGTACTTC
CASSDRTYEQYF
>NA|TRBJ1-1|TRBD1|TRBV28
TGTGCCAGCAGTTTACCCAGGGGGATGAACACTGAAGCTTTCTTT
CASSLPRGMNTEAFF
>NA|TRBJ2-7|NA|TRBV4-1
TGCGCCAGCAGCCAAGACGCGGGGTATTCCTACGAGCAGTACTTC
CASSQDAGYSYEQYF
>NA|TRBJ1-3|NA|TRBV28
TGTGCCACCCTTGGGGGGGTCCAGTCTGGAAACACCATATATTTT
CATLGGVQSGNTIYF
>NA|TRBJ1-5|NA|TRBV2
TGTGCCAGCAGTGACTCGGCTACCGGTTGGGCCAATCAGCCCCAGCATTTT
CASSDSATGWANQPQHF
>NA|TRBJ1-2|NA|TRBV5-1
TGCGCCAGCAGCTTGGACGTCGCCGTCGAGGGCGTCTATGGCTACACCTTC
CASSLDVAVEGVYGYTF
>NA|TRBJ2-4|NA|TRBV5-1
TGCGCCAGCAGCTTGGACAGCCTCCTAGCCAAAAACATTCAGTACTTC
CASSLDSLLAKNIQYF
>NA|TRBJ1-6|NA|TRBV4-1
TGCGCCAGCAGCCAGGGTTACAGTAATTCACCCCTCCACTTT
CASSQGYSNSPLHF
>NA|TRBJ1-5|TRBD1|TRBV29-1
TGCAGCGTTGGGGGACAGGACAATCAGCCCCAGCATTTT
CSVGGQDNQPQHF
>NA|TRBJ2-6|NA|TRBV19
TGTGCCAGTAGTACAGGATTCCACGTCCTGACTTTC
CASSTGFHVLTF
>few|TRBJ2-1|NA|TRBV5-8
TGTGCCAGCAGCTCCAGGGGGGCCCCCTACAATGAGCAGTTCTTC
CASSSRGAPYNEQFF
>NA|TRBJ1-1|NA|TRBV18
TGTGCCAGCTCAGCATTTACGCAAGGGAGGAACACTGAAGCTTTCTTT
CASSAFTQGRNTEAFF
>NA|TRBJ1-2|NA|TRBV10-3
TGTGTCATCAGTGATTCGAAAACAGAAGCTGCTAATGGCTACACCTTC
CVISDSKTEAANGYTF
>NA|TRBJ2-2|TRBD2|TRBV5-1
TGCGCCAGCAGCTTGGAGCGGGGAGGGGCCGGGGAGCTGTTTTTT
CASSLERGGAGELFF
>NA|TRBJ2-7|TRBD1|TRBV2
TGTGTCCCAGCCCAACAGGGGGCGGGGGAGCAGTACTTC
CVPAQQGAGEQYF
>NA|TRBJ2-3|TRBD2|TRBV11-2
TGTGCCAGCAGCTTAGTGGGTTGGCGAGCGGGGGCTAACACAGATACGCAGTATTTT
CASSLVGWRAGANTDTQYF
>NA|TRBJ2-7|TRBD1|TRBV5-6
TGTGCCAGCAGCTTGACCGGACAGGGCTACGAGCAGTACTTC
CASSLTGQGYEQYF
>once|TRBJ2-1|TRBD1|TRBV5-4
TGTGCCAGCAGCTTGGCACAGGGGGCCTTAGGGTACAATGAGCAGTTCTTC
CASSLAQGALGYNEQFF